This T cell receptor (beta chain) was identified in a study of cytomegalovirus exposure and HLA in healthy donors. Study-wide points: Reportedly, cytomegalovirus status was diagnosed with high sensitivity and specificity. Most of the TCR beta V segments (in an earlier analysis) were productive either about 90% or about 30% of the time. Under in vitro conditions, a few CMV-associated chains were confirmed as specific for CMV antigens. The study put 150 or so TCR beta chains on its list as cytomegalovirus-associated.

Germline lookup yields CDR1 LGHNA and CDR2 YNFKEQ. The CDR3 has 16 residues. V lost 3 bases and J lost 2; bases outside the gene matches: 6. Both 60 Vbeta primers and 13 Jbeta primers went into the PCR. Repertoires were generated with immunoSEQ multiplex PCR, while TCRdb's copy carries only in-frame clones and drops some. The sample shows 150,000 to 200,000 clones, about 80% of them seen only once. With respect to this clone: The target antigen is unknown.

This clonotype was obtained from a woman aged 25 to 39 in good health and CMV-seropositive. The sample taken for sequencing was PBMCs. The chain joins TRBV4-2 to TRBJ2-1, with TRBD2 identical over 8 bases. The CDR3 here is CASSQSGGAPYNEQFF. For the CDR3, the DNA is TGTGCCAGCAGCCAGAGCGGGGGAGCGCCCTACAATGAGCAGTTCTTC.